This is a list of T cell receptor beta chains from one sample in a study of T cells in localized non-small cell lung cancer. The table came from immunoSEQ multiplex PCR; TCRdb's copy has only in-frame clones and leaves some out. The data show 70,000 to 75,000 clones, roughly 83% seen once. The sequencing used peripheral blood, collected before any cancer treatment. The receptors come from an older female donor with stage I lung adenocarcinoma. The CDR3 runs from the conserved cysteine through the conserved F or W. Each record gives: V gene, clone size, D gene, J gene, CDR3 protein, CDR3 DNA. The D gene is left open where the match is weak. Rows may omit the clone size; those that give it use once, few, many or a size class.

TRBV5-1,NA,NA,TRBJ2-3,CASSLALAALGTDTQYF,TGCGCCAGCAGCTTGGCGCTAGCAGCGCTCGGGACAGATACGCAGTATTTT
TRBV4-1,NA,NA,TRBJ2-3,CASSQELRTDTQYF,TGCGCCAGCAGCCAAGAGCTCCGCACAGATACGCAGTATTTT
TRBV7-3,few,NA,TRBJ1-2,CASSPGGGSGYGYTF,TGTGCCAGCAGCCCCGGTGGAGGGTCGGGGTATGGCTACACCTTC
TRBV4-2,NA,NA,TRBJ2-2,CASSLRENTGELFF,TGTGCCAGCAGCCTGAGGGAAAATACCGGGGAGCTGTTTTTT
TRBV19,NA,NA,TRBJ2-2,CASSIRQGIAGELFF,TGTGCCAGTAGTATTCGCCAGGGGATAGCCGGGGAGCTGTTTTTT
TRBV5-4,NA,TRBD2,TRBJ2-7,CASSLDSGSNYEQYF,TGTGCCAGCAGCTTGGATAGCGGGAGTAACTACGAGCAGTACTTC
TRBV4-2,few,TRBD1,TRBJ1-3,CASSRDRAGNTIYF,TGTGCCAGCAGCCGGGACAGGGCTGGAAACACCATATATTTT
TRBV7-6,NA,NA,TRBJ1-3,CASSIGNAGNTIYF,TGTGCCAGCAGCATAGGAAACGCGGGAAACACCATATATTTT
TRBV7-6,NA,TRBD1,TRBJ1-2,CASSLVTGVGYGYTF,TGTGCCAGCAGCTTAGTGACAGGGGTAGGGTATGGCTACACCTTC
TRBV6-1,NA,NA,TRBJ2-7,CASSEVWQISYEQYF,TGTGCCAGCAGTGAAGTGTGGCAGATCTCCTACGAGCAGTACTTC
TRBV14,NA,NA,TRBJ1-4,CASSLGGEQGTEKLFF,TGTGCCAGCAGCCTAGGGGGGGAGCAGGGTACTGAAAAACTGTTTTTT
TRBV28,NA,NA,TRBJ1-4,CASSPWTAPTNEKLFF,TGTGCCAGCAGTCCATGGACAGCCCCAACTAATGAAAAACTGTTTTTT
TRBV28,once,NA,TRBJ1-3,CASSLSVRNTIYF,TGTGCCAGCAGTTTATCTGTCAGAAACACCATATATTTT